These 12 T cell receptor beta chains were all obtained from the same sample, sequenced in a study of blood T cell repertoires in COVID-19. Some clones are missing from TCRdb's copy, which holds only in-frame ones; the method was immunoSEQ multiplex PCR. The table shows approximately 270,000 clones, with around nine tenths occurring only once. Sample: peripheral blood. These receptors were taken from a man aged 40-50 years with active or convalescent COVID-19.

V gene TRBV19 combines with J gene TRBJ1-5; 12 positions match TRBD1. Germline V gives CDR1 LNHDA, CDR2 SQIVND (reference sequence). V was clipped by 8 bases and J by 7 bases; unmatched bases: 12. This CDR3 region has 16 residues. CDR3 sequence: CASHPPGTGGVQPQHF. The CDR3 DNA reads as TGTGCCAGTCACCCCCCCGGGACAGGGGGCGTCCAGCCCCAGCATTTT.

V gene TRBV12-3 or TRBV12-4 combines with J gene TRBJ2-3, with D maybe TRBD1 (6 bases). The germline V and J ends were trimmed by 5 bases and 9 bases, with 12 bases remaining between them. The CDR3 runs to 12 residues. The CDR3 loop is CASSTQGGTQYF. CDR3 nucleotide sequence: TGTGCCAGCAGTACACAGGGTGGGACGCAGTATTTT.

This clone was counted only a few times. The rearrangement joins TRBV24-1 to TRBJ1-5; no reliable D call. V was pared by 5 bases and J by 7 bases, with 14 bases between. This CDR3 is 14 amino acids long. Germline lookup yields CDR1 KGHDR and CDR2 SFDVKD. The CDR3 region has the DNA TGTGCCACCAGTGGTACGAACACGGGACAGCCCCAGCATTTT. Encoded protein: CATSGTNTGQPQHF.

DNA for the CDR3: TGTGCCAGCAGCTTATGGCTGGGGCAGGCCTTCTCCTACGAGCAGTACTTC. It is translated as CASSLWLGQAFSYEQYF. The chain recombines TRBV7-9 with TRBJ2-7, with a possible D match to TRBD1 (5 bases). The CDR3 covers 17 residues. V gave up 2 bases and J gave up 0 bases, with 17 bases separating them. From germline, CDR1 is SEHNR and CDR2 FQNEAQ (reference sequence).

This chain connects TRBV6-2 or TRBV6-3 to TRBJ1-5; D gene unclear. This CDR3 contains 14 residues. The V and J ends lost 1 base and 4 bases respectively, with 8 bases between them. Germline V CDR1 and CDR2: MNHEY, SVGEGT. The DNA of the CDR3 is TGTGCCAGCAGTTACTGGCAGGCTAATCAGCCCCAGCATTTT. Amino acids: CASSYWQANQPQHF.

The CDR3 sequence is CATSDLNPGIYGYTF. DNA for the CDR3: TGTGCCACCAGTGATTTGAATCCAGGGATCTATGGCTACACCTTC. The rearrangement joins TRBV24-1 to TRBJ1-2; possible D gene TRBD1, 5 bases. V lost 0 bases and J 4 bases, leaving 11 bases between the germline ends. CDR3 length: 15 amino acids. Germline V gives CDR1 KGHDR, CDR2 SFDVKD.

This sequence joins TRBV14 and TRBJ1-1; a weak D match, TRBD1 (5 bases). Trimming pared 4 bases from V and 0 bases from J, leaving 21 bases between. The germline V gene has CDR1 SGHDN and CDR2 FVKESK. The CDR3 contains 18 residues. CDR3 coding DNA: TGTGCCAGCAGCCCCCTCCAGGGCGGCGGGGCCCTGAACACTGAAGCTTTCTTT. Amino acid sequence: CASSPLQGGGALNTEAFF. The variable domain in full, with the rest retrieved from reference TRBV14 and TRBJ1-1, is EAGVTQFPSHSVIEKGQTVTLRCDPISGHDNLYWYRRVMGKEIKFLLHFVKESKQDESGMPNNRFLAERTGGTYSTLKVQPAELEDSGVYFCASSPLQGGGALNTEAFFGQGTRLTVV.

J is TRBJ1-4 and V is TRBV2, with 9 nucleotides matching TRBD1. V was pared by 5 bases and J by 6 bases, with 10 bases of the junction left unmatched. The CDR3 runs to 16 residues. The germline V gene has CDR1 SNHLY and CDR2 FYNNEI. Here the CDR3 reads CASSLQGQGGDEKLFF. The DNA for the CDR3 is TGTGCCAGCAGTTTACAGGGACAGGGCGGGGATGAAAAACTGTTTTTT.

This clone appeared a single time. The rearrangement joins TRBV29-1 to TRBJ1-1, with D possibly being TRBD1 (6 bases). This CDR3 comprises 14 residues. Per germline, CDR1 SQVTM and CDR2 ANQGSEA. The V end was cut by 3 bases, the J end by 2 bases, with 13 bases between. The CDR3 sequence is CSVDQTGTNTEAFF. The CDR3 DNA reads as TGCAGCGTTGACCAGACAGGAACAAACACTGAAGCTTTCTTT.

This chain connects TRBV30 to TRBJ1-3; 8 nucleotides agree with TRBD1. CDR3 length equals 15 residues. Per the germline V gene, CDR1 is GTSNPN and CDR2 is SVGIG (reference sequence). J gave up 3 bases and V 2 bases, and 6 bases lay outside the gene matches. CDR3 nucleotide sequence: TGTGCCTGGAGTTTGCCAGGGGGCTTTGGAAACACCATATATTTT. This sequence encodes CAWSLPGGFGNTIYF.

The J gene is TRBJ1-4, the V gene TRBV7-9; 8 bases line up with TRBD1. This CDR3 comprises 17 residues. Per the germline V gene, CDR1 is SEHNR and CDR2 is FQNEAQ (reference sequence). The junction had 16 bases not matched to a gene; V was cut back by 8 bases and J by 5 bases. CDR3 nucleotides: TGTGCCAGCGGAACCGGGACAGGTGCGGTAAAGAATGAAAAACTGTTTTTT. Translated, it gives CASGTGTGAVKNEKLFF.

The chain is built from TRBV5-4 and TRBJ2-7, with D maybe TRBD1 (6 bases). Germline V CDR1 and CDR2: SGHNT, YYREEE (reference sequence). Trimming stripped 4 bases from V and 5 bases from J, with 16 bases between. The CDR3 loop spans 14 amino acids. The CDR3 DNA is TGTGCCAGCAGCCCGAAAAACAAGGGGGACGAGCAGTACTTC. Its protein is CASSPKNKGDEQYF.